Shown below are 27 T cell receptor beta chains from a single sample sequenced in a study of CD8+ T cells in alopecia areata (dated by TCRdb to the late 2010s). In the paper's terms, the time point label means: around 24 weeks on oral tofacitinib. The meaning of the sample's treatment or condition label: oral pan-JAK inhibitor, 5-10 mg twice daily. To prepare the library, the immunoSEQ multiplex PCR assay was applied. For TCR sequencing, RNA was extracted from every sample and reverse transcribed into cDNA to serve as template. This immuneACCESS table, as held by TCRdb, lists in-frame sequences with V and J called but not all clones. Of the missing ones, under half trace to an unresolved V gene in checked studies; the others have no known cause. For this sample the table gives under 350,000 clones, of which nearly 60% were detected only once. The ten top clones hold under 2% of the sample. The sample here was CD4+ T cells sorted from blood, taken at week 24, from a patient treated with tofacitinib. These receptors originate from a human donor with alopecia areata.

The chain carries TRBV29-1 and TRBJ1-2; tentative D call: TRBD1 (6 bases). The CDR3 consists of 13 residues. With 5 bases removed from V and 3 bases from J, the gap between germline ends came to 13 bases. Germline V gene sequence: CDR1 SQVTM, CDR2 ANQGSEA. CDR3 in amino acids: CSVQGGGYYGYTF. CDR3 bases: TGCAGCGTTCAGGGCGGGGGCTACTATGGCTACACCTTC.

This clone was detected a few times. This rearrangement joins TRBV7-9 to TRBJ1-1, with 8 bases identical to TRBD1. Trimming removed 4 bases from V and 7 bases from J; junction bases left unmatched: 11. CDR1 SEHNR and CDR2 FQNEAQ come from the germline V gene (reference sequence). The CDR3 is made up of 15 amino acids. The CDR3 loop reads CASSYQGQGDDEAFF. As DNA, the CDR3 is TGTGCCAGCAGCTACCAAGGACAGGGCGATGATGAAGCTTTCTTT.

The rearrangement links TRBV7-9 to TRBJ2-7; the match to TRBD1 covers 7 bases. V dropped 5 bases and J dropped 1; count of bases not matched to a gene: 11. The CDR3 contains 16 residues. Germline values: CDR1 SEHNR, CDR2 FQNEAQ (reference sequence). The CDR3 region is CASSLLATGQSYEQYF. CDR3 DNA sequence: TGTGCCAGCAGCCTTTTGGCGACAGGGCAATCCTACGAGCAGTACTTC. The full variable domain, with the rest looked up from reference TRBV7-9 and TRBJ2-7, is DTGVSQNPRHKITKRGQNVTFRCDPISEHNRLYWYRQTLGQGPEFLTYFQNEAQLEKSRLLSDRFSAERPKGSFSTLEIQRTEQGDSAMYLCASSLLATGQSYEQYFGPGTRLTVT.

The CDR3 DNA sequence: TGTGCCAGCAGTTTACGTGTCTCGAACACCGGGGAGCTGTTTTTT. Translated: CASSLRVSNTGELFF. The J gene is TRBJ2-2, the V gene TRBV27; D gene unclear. Germline lookup yields CDR1 MNHEY and CDR2 SMNVEV (reference sequence). V was pared by 2 bases and J by 0 bases, with 7 bases between. The CDR3 runs to 15 residues.

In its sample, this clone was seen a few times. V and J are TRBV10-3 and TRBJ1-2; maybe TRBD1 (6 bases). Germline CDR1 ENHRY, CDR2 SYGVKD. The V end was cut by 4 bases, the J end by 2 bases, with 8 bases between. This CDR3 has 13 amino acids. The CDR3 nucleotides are TGTGCCATCAGTGGAACAGGGAACTATGGCTACACCTTC. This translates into CAISGTGNYGYTF.

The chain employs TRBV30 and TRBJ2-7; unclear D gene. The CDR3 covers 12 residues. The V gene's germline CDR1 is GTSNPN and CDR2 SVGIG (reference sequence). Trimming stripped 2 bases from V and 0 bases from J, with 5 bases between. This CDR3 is CAWSTSSYEQYF. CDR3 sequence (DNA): TGTGCCTGGAGTACCAGCTCCTACGAGCAGTACTTC. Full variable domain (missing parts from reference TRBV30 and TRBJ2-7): SQTIHQWPATLVQPVGSPLSLECTVEGTSNPNLYWYRQAAGRGLQLLFYSVGIGQISSEVPQNLSASRPQDRQFILSSKKLLLSDSGFYLCAWSTSSYEQYFGPGTRLTVT.

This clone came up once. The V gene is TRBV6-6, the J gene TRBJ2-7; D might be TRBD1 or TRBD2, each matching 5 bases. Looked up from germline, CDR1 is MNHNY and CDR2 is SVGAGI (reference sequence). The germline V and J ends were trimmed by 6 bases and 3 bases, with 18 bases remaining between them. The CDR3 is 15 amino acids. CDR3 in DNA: TGTGCCAGCAGGTATAGGGACCTAAGCTACTACGAGCAGTACTTC. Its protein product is CASRYRDLSYYEQYF.

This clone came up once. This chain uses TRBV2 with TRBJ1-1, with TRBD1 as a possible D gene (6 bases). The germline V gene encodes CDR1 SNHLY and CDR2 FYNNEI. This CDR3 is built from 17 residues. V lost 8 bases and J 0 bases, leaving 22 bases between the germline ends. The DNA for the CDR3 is TGTGCCAGCGAGGGCAGGGGCACTAAGATGATGAACACTGAAGCTTTCTTT. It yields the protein CASEGRGTKMMNTEAFF.

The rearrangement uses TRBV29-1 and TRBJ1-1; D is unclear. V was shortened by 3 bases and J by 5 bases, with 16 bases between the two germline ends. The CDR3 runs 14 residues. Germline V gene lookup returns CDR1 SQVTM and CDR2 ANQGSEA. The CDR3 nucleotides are TGCAGCGTTGAGTTTAAACCCGCGGGGACTGAAGCTTTCTTT. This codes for CSVEFKPAGTEAFF.

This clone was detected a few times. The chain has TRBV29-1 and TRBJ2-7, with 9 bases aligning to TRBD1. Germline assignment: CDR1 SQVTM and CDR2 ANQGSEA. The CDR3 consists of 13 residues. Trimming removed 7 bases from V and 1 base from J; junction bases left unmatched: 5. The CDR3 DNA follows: TGCAGCGGCCACGGACAGGGGTCCTACGAGCAGTACTTC. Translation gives CSGHGQGSYEQYF.

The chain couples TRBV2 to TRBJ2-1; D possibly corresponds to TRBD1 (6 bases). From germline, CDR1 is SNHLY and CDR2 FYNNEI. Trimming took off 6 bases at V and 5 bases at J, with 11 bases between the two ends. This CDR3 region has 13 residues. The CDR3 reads CASRFGQNNEQFF. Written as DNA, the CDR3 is TGTGCCAGCAGATTCGGACAGAACAATGAGCAGTTCTTC.

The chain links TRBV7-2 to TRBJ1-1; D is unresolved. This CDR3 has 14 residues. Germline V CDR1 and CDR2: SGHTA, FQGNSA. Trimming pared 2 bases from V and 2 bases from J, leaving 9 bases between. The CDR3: CASSLSTVNTEAFF. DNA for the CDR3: TGTGCCAGCAGCTTATCTACAGTTAACACTGAAGCTTTCTTT.

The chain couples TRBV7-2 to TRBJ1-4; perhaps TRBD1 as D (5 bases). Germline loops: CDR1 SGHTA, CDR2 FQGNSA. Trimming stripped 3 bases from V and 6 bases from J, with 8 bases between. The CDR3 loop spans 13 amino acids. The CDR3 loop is CASSFGAYEKLFF. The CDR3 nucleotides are TGTGCCAGCAGCTTCGGGGCATATGAAAAACTGTTTTTT.

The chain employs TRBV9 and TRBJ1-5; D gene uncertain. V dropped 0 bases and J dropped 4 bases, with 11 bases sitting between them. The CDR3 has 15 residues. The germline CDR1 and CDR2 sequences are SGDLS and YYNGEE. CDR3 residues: CASSVDGRLNQPQHF. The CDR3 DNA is TGTGCCAGCAGCGTAGATGGCCGACTTAATCAGCCCCAGCATTTT.

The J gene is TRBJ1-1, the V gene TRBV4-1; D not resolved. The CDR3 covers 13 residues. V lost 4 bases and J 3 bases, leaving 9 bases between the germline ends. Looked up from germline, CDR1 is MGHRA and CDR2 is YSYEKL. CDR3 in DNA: TGCGCCAGCAGCCTTTCCTTGGACACTGAAGCTTTCTTT. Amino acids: CASSLSLDTEAFF.

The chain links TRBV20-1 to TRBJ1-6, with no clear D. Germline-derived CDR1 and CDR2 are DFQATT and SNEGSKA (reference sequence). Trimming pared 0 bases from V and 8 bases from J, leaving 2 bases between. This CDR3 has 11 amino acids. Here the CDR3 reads CSARDYSPLHF. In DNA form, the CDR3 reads TGCAGTGCTAGAGATTATTCACCCCTCCACTTT.

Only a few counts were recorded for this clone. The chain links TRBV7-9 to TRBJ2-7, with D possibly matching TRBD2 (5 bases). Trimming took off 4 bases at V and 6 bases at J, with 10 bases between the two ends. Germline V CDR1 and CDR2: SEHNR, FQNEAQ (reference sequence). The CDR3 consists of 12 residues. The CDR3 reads CASSSLRGEQYF. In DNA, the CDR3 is TGTGCCAGCAGCTCCCTCCGGGGCGAGCAGTACTTC. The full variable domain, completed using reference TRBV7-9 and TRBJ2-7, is DTGVSQNPRHKITKRGQNVTFRCDPISEHNRLYWYRQTLGQGPEFLTYFQNEAQLEKSRLLSDRFSAERPKGSFSTLEIQRTEQGDSAMYLCASSSLRGEQYFGPGTRLTVT.

CDR3 coding DNA: TGCGCCAGCAGCGAGGGAGGGGCCAGCACAGATACGCAGTATTTT. Its translation is CASSEGGASTDTQYF. The V and J genes are TRBV5-1 and TRBJ2-3, with 7 positions matching TRBD2. This CDR3 is 15 amino acids long. With 4 bases clipped from V and 0 bases from J, the junction kept 5 bases outside the gene matches. CDR1 is SGHRS and CDR2 is YFSETQ in the germline V gene.

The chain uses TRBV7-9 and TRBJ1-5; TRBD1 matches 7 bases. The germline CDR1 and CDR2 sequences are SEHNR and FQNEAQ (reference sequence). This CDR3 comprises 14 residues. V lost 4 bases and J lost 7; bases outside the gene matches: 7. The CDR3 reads CASSSRQGSQPQHF. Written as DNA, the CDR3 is TGTGCCAGCAGCTCGAGACAGGGCTCGCAGCCCCAGCATTTT.

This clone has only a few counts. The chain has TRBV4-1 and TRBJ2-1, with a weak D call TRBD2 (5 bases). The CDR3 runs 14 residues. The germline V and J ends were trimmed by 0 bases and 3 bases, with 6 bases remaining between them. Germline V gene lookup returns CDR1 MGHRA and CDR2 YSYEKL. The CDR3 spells CASSQEGGYNEQFF. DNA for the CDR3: TGCGCCAGCAGCCAAGAAGGAGGCTACAATGAGCAGTTCTTC.

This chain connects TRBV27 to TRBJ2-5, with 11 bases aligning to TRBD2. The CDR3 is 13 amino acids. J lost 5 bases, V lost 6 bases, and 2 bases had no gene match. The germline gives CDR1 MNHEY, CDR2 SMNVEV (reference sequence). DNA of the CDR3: TGTGCCAGCAGGCCTAGCGGGGGGGAGACCCAGTACTTC. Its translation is CASRPSGGETQYF.

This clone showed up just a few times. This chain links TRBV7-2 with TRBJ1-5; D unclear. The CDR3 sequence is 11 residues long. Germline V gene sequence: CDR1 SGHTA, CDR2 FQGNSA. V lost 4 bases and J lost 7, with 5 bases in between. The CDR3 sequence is CASSSGQPQHF. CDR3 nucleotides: TGTGCCAGCAGCTCCGGGCAGCCCCAGCATTTT.

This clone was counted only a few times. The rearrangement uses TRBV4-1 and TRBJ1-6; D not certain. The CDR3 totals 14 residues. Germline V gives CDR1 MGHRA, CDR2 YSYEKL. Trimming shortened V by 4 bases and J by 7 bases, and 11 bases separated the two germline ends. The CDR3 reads CASSLEVENSPLHF. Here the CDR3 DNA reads TGCGCCAGCAGCCTGGAAGTCGAAAATTCACCCCTCCACTTT.

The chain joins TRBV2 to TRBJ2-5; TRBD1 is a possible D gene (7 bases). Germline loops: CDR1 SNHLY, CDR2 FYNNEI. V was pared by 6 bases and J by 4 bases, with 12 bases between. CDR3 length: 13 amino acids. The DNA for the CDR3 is TGTGCCAGCAGGCGACAGGGACTAGAGACCCAGTACTTC. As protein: CASRRQGLETQYF.

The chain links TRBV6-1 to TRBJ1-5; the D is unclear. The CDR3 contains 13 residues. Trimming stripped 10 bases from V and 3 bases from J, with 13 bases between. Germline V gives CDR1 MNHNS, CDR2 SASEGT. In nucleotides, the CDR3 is TGTGCCACCCGCCCCCCACACAATCAGCCCCAGCATTTT. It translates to CATRPPHNQPQHF.

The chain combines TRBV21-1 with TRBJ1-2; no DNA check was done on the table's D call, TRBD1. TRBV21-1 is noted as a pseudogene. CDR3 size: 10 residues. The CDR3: CASSVRQGSF. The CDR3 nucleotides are TGTGCCAGCAGCGTCAGACAGGGGAGCTTC.

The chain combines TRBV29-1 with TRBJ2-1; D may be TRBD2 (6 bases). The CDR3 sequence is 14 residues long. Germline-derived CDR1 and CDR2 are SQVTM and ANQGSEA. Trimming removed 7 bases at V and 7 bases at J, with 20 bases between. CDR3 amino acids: CSAERAPGGNEQFF. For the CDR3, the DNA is TGCAGCGCCGAACGGGCACCTGGAGGGAATGAGCAGTTCTTC.